This T cell receptor (beta chain) emerged from a study of blood T cells in healthy people across ages. It was with a sample-barcoded 5' primer and a J-beta primer mix that a second PCR of roughly 6 to 12 cycles was run. TCRdb processed the 5' RACE reads anew with MiXCR; each CDR3 protein has one entry. The sample consists of more than 750,000 distinct CDR3 sequences, under 35% of them appearing once. Per-sample yields of isolated PBMCs were at least 7 million. On this clonotype itself: Its cognate antigen is unknown.

Germline loops: CDR1 MGHDK, CDR2 SYGVNS. V gave up 1 base and J gave up 5 bases, with 17 bases separating them. This CDR3 spans 16 amino acids. Study findings and constraints: Observed TCR beta diversity per million T cells went down as age went up. This fall followed a roughly linear course with age.

This same sample was also taken into another study, of T cells of mothers and their children. That work contributes: The people who donated were a few healthy Caucasian mothers and their six children. An overlap that was slightly higher, though non-significant, was seen in related mother-child pairs versus unrelated pairs.

The source material was blood. This chain uses TRBV25-1 with TRBJ1-1; unclear D gene. This clonotype was sampled from a woman aged 40-49 years in good health. As DNA, the CDR3 is TGTGCCAGCAGTGAATTGAGGGTGGTGGGAGGGACTGAAGCTTTCTTT. Its protein is CASSELRVVGGTEAFF.